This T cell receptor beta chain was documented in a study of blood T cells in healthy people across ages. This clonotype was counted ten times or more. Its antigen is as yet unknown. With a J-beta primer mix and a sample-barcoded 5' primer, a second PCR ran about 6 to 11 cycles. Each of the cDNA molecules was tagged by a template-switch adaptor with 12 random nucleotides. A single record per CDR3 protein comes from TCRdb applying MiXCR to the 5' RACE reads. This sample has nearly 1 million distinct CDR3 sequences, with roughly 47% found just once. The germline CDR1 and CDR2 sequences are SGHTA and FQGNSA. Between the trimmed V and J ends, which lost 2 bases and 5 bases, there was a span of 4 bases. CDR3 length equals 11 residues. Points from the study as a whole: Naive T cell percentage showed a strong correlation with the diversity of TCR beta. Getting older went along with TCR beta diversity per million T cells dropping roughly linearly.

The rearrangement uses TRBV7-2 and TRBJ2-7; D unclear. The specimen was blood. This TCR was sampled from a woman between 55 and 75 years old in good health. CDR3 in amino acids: CASSLINEQYF. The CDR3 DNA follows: TGTGCCAGCAGCTTAATAAACGAGCAGTACTTC. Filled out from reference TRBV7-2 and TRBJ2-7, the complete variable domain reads GAGVSQSPSNKVTEKGKDVELRCDPISGHTALYWYRQSLGQGLEFLIYFQGNSAPDKSGLPSDRFSAERTGGSVSTLTIQRTQQEDSAVYLCASSLINEQYFGPGTRLTVT.